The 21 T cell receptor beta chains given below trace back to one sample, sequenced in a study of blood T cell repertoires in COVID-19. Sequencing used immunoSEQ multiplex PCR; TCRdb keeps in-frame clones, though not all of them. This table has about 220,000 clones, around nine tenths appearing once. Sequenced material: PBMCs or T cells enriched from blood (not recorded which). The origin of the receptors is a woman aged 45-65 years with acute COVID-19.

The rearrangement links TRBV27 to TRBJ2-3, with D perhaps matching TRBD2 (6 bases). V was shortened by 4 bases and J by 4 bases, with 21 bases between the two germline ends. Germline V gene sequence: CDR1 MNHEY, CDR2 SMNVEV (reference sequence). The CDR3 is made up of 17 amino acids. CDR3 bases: TGTGCCAGCAGTTCGGGCCTTAGCGGCGGGATGTCAGATACGCAGTATTTT. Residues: CASSSGLSGGMSDTQYF.

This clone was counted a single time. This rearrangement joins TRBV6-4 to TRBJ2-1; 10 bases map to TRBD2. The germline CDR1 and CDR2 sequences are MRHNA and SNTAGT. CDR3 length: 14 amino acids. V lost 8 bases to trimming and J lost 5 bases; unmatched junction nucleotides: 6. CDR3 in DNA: TGTGCCAGCTCACTAGCGGGGTTCAACAATGAGCAGTTCTTC. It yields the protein CASSLAGFNNEQFF.

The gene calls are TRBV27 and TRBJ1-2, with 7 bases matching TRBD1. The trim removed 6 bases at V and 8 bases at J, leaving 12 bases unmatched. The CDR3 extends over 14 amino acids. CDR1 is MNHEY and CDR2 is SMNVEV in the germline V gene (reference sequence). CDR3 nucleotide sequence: TGTGCCAGCAGCACCCGGGACAGTGGTCGGGGCTACACCTTC. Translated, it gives CASSTRDSGRGYTF.

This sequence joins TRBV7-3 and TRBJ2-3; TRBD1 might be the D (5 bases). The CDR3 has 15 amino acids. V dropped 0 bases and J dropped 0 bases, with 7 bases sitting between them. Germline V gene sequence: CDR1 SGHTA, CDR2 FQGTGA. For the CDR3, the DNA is TGTGCCAGCAGCTTAACAGGGGTCAGCACAGATACGCAGTATTTT. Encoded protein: CASSLTGVSTDTQYF. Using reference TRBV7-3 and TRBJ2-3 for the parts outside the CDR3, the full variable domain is GAGVSQTPSNKVTEKGKYVELRCDPISGHTALYWYRQSLGQGPEFLIYFQGTGAADDSGLPNDRFFAVRPEGSVSTLKIQRTERGDSAVYLCASSLTGVSTDTQYFGPGTRLTVL.

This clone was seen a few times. CDR3 bases: TGTGCCAGCAGCTTGGGGGGTCTAGCGGCTTACGAGCAGTACTTC. Protein: CASSLGGLAAYEQYF. The gene calls are TRBV5-8 and TRBJ2-7, with TRBD2 matching over 7 bases. Germline CDR1 SGHTS, CDR2 YDEGEE. This CDR3 contains 15 residues. V lost 0 bases, J lost 4 bases, and 7 bases stayed unmatched.

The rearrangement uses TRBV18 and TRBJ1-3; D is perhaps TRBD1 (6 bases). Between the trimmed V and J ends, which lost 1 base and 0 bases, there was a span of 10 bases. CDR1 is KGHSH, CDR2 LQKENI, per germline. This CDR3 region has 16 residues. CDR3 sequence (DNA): TGTGCCAGCTCACCACGCGACAGGAGCTCTGGAAACACCATATATTTT. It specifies CASSPRDRSSGNTIYF. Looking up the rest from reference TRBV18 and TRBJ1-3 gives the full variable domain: NAGVMQNPRHLVRRRGQEARLRCSPMKGHSHVYWYRQLPEEGLKFMVYLQKENIIDESGMPKERFSAEFPKEGPSILRIQQVVRGDSAAYFCASSPRDRSSGNTIYFGEGSWLTVV.

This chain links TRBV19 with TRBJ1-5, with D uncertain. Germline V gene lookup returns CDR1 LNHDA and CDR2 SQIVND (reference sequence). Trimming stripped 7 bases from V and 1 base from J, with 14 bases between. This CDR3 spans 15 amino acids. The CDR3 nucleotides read TGTGCCAGTATAGCTGGCTCACGGAGCAATCAGCCCCAGCATTTT. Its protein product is CASIAGSRSNQPQHF.

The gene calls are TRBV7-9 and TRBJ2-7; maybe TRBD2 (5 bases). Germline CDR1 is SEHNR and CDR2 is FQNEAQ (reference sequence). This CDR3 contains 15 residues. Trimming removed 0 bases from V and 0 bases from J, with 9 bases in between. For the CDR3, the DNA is TGTGCCAGCAGCTTAGCGGGAGTAAGCTCCTACGAGCAGTACTTC. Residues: CASSLAGVSSYEQYF. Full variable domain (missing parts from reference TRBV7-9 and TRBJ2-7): DTGVSQNPRHKITKRGQNVTFRCDPISEHNRLYWYRQTLGQGPEFLTYFQNEAQLEKSRLLSDRFSAERPKGSFSTLEIQRTEQGDSAMYLCASSLAGVSSYEQYFGPGTRLTVT.

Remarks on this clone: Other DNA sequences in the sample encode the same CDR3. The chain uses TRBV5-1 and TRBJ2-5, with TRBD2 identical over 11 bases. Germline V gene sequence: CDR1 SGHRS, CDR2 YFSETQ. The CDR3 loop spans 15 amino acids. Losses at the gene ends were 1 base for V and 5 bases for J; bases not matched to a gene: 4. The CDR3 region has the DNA TGCGCCAGCAGCTTGATGTTAGCGGGAGGGGAGACCCAGTACTTC. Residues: CASSLMLAGGETQYF.

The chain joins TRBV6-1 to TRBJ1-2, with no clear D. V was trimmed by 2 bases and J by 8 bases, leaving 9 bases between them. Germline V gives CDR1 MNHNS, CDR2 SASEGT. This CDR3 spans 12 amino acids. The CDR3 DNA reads TGTGCCAGCAGTGAATACCCCGGGGGCTACACCTTC. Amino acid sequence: CASSEYPGGYTF.

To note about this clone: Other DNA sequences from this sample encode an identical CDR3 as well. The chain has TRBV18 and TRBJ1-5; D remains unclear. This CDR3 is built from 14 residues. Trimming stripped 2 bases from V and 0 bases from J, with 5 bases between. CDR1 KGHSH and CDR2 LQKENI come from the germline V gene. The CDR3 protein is CASSPAYSNQPQHF. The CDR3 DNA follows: TGTGCCAGCTCACCAGCCTATAGCAATCAGCCCCAGCATTTT.

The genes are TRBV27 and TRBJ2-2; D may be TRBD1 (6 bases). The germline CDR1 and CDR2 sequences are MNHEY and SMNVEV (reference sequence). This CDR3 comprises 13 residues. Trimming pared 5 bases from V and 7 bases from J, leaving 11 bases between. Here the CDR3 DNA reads TGTGCCAGCAGTCTCCAGGGGAACGGGGAGCTGTTTTTT. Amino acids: CASSLQGNGELFF.

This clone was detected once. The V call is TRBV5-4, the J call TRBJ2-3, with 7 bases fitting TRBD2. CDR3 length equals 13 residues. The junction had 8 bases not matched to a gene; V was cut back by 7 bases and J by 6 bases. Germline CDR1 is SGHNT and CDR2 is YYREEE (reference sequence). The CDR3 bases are TGTGCCAGCCCCGGCGGGAGTAAGGATACGCAGTATTTT. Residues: CASPGGSKDTQYF.

The CDR3 DNA follows: TGTGCCAGCAGTTCCCACAGGGGCACTGAAGCTTTCTTT. Amino acid sequence: CASSSHRGTEAFF. The V call is TRBV12-3 or TRBV12-4, the J call TRBJ1-1; 7 nucleotides agree with TRBD1. Trimming removed 4 bases from V and 4 bases from J; junction bases left unmatched: 3. CDR3 length: 13 residues.

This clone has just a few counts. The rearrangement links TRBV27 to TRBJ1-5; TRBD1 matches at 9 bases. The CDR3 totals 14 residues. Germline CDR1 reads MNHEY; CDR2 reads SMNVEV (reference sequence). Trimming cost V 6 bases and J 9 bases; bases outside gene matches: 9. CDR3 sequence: CASSARTGALPQHF. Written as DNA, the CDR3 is TGTGCCAGCAGCGCCAGGACAGGGGCCTTGCCCCAGCATTTT.

CDR3 amino acids: CASSLVWRGDTEAFF. CDR3 bases: TGTGCCAGCAGCTTAGTGTGGCGGGGGGACACTGAAGCTTTCTTT. The V call is TRBV5-5, the J call TRBJ1-1, with a weak D call TRBD1 (5 bases). There are 15 residues in the CDR3. Trimming cost V 2 bases and J 3 bases, with 14 bases left between them. The germline V gene has CDR1 SGHKS and CDR2 YYEKEE (reference sequence).

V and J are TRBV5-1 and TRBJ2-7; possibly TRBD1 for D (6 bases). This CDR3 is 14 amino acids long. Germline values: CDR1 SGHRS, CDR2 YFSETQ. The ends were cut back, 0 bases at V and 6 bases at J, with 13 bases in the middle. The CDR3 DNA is TGCGCCAGCAGCTTGGACAGGGTTAATGGCGAGCAGTACTTC. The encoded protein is CASSLDRVNGEQYF. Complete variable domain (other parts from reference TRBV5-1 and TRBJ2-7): KAGVTQTPRYLIKTRGQQVTLSCSPISGHRSVSWYQQTPGQGLQFLFEYFSETQRNKGNFPGRFSGRQFSNSRSEMNVSTLELGDSALYLCASSLDRVNGEQYFGPGTRLTVT.

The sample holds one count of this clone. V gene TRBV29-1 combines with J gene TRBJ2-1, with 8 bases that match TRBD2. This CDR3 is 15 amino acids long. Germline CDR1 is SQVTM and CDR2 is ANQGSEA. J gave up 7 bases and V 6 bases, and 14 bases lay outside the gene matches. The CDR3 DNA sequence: TGCAGCGTCCCTCCTGGGGGGACTAGTCGTAATGAGCAGTTCTTC. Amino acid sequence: CSVPPGGTSRNEQFF.

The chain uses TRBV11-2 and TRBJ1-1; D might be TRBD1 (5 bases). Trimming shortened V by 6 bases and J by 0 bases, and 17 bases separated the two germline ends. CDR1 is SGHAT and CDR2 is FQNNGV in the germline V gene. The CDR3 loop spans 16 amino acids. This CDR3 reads CASRPTGSYLNTEAFF. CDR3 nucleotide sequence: TGTGCCAGCAGACCAACAGGTTCTTACTTGAACACTGAAGCTTTCTTT.

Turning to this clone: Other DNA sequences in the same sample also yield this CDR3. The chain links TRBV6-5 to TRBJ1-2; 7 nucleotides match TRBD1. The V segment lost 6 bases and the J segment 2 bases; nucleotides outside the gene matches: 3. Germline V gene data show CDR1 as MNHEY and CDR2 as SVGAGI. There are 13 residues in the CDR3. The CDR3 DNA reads TGTGCCAGCAGGCTGGACAGGAACTATGGCTACACCTTC. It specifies CASRLDRNYGYTF.

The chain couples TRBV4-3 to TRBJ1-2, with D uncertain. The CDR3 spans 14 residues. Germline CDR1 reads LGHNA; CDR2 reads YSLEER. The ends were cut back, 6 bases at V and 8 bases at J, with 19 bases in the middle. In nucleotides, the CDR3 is TGCGCCAGCAGAGAGGAGACCTTCGCGGGAGGCTACACCTTC. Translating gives CASREETFAGGYTF.